The TCR beta chain under discussion was sequenced for a study of control samples from healthy donors and cancer patients. V gave up 7 bases and J gave up 8 bases, with 20 bases separating them. This CDR3 contains 14 residues. CDR1 and CDR2 (germline): LNHDA, SQIVND (reference sequence). Sequencing was performed with immunoSEQ multiplex PCR; in TCRdb, only in-frame clones are kept and a portion is missing. Of 130,000 to 150,000 clones listed, 80% to 95% are singletons. The receptor's source is a man aged 25 to 45 in good health. Sequenced sample: blood. The rearrangement links TRBV19 to TRBJ1-2; no clear D gene. Here the CDR3 DNA reads TGTGCCAGTACCCCCATCACCACAGCGTTCGGCTACACCTTC. Protein sequence: CASTPITTAFGYTF. The whole variable domain, remainder taken from reference TRBV19 and TRBJ1-2, is DGGITQSPKYLFRKEGQNVTLSCEQNLNHDAMYWYRQDPGQGLRLIYYSQIVNDFQKGDIAEGYSVSREKKESFPLTVTSAQKNPTAFYLCASTPITTAFGYTFGSGTRLTVV.